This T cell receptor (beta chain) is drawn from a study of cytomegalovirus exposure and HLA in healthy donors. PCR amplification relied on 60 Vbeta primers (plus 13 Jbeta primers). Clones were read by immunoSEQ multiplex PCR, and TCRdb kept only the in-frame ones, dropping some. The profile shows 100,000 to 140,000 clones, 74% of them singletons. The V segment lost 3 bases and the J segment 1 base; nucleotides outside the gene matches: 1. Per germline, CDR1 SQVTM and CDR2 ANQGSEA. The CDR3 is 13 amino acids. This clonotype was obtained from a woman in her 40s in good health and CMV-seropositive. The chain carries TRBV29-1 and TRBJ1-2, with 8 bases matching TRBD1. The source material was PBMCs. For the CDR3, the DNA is TGCAGCGTTGACGGACAGGGTAACTATGGCTACACCTTC. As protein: CSVDGQGNYGYTF.